This T cell receptor beta chain was sequenced during a study of blood T cells in healthy people across ages. This clonotype was recorded many times. Using a J-beta primer mix together with a sample-barcoded 5' primer, a second PCR was run for about 7 to 12 cycles. TCRdb reanalysed the 5' RACE reads using MiXCR and keeps one entry per CDR3 protein. The data contain 600,000 to 800,000 distinct CDR3 sequences, roughly 20% of them singletons. The V gene's germline CDR1 is LGHDT and CDR2 YNNKEL (reference sequence). Trimming removed 2 bases from V and 5 bases from J, with 9 bases in between. The CDR3 is 13 amino acids.

Sequenced sample: blood. The chain joins TRBV3-1 to TRBJ2-5, with D perhaps matching TRBD2 (6 bases). This TCR derives from a man between 65 and 85 years old in good health. The CDR3 DNA reads as TGTGCCAGCAGCCAATGGGGAGGTGAGACCCAGTACTTC. Its protein product is CASSQWGGETQYF.